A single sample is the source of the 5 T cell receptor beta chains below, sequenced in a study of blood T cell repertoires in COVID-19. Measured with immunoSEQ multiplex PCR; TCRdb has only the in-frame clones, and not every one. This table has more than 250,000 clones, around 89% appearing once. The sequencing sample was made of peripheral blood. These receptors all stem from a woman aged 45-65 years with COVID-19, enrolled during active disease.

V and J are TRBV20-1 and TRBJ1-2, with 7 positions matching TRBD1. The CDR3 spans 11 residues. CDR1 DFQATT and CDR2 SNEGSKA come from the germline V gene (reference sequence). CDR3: CRAGTVYGYTF. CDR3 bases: TGCAGGGCCGGGACAGTCTATGGCTACACCTTC.

CDR3 residues: CSVQQGFPNYGYTF. CDR3 DNA sequence: TGCAGCGTACAACAGGGTTTTCCTAACTATGGCTACACCTTC. This rearrangement joins TRBV29-1 to TRBJ1-2, with D possibly matching TRBD1 (6 bases). The germline CDR1 and CDR2 sequences are SQVTM and ANQGSEA. V lost 6 bases and J lost 0, with 14 bases in between. The CDR3 covers 14 residues.

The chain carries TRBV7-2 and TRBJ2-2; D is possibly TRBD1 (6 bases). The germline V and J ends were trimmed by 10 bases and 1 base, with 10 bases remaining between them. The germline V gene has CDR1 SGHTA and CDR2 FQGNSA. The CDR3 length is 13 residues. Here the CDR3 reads CANSDRNTGELFF. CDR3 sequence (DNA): TGTGCCAACTCGGACAGGAACACCGGGGAGCTGTTTTTT. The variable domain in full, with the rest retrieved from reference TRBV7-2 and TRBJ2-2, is GAGVSQSPSNKVTEKGKDVELRCDPISGHTALYWYRQSLGQGLEFLIYFQGNSAPDKSGLPSDRFSAERTGGSVSTLTIQRTQQEDSAVYLCANSDRNTGELFFGEGSRLTVL.

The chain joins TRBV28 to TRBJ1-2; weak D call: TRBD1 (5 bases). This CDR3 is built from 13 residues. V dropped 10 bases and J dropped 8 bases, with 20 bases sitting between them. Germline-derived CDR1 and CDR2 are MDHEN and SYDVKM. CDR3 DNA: TGTGCCAACAAGGAAGGCACCCGGGGGGGCTACACCTTC. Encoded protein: CANKEGTRGGYTF.

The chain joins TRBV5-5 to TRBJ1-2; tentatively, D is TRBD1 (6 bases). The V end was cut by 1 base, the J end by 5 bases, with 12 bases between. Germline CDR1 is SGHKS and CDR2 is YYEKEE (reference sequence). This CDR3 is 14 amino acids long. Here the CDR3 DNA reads TGTGCCAGCAGCTTGACAGGGCCTGGGTATGGCTACACCTTC. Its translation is CASSLTGPGYGYTF.